The 21 T cell receptor beta chains below were found in one sample sequenced in a study of early T cells in non-severe SARS-CoV-2 infection. TCRdb ran MiXCR on the 5' RACE reads and lists one entry per CDR3 protein. Of tens of thousands of distinct CDR3 sequences in the sample, roughly 6.2% are singletons; the top ten hold around 6.9%. This specimen was whole blood, taken at baseline. These receptors were taken from an adult who was a healthcare worker with PCR-confirmed SARS-CoV-2 infection or an uninfected control (not recorded which).

This clonotype has at least ten counts. The rearrangement links TRBV21-1 to TRBJ1-5; the table's D call of TRBD1 was not tested on the DNA. TRBV21-1 is a pseudogene locus. The CDR3 is made up of 19 amino acids. The CDR3 reads CASSKEVAGGLHSNQPQHF. In nucleotides, the CDR3 is TGTGCCAGCAGCAAAGAGGTGGCAGGGGGCCTTCATAGCAATCAGCCCCAGCATTTT.

The rearrangement links TRBV9 to TRBJ1-1, with D hard to call. V was cut by 1 base and J by 5 bases, with 9 bases left in between. Germline V gene data show CDR1 as SGDLS and CDR2 as YYNGEE. The length of the CDR3 is 13 residues. The DNA of the CDR3 is TGTGCCAGCAGCGTATATGGGGAAACTGAAGCTTTCTTT. Amino acid sequence: CASSVYGETEAFF.

Many counts were recorded for this clonotype. V and J are TRBV27 and TRBJ1-5; 8 nucleotides line up with TRBD1. J was trimmed by 6 bases and V by 8 bases; bases with no gene match: 3. CDR3 size: 12 residues. Germline lookup yields CDR1 MNHEY and CDR2 SMNVEV (reference sequence). CDR3 protein: CASWTGSQPQHF. The DNA of the CDR3 is TGTGCCAGCTGGACAGGGAGTCAGCCCCAGCATTTT.

This clonotype has a count of ten or more. This sequence joins TRBV9 and TRBJ1-4; perhaps TRBD1 as D (6 bases). V was cut by 4 bases and J by 3 bases, with 16 bases left in between. This CDR3 comprises 16 residues. Germline V gene lookup returns CDR1 SGDLS and CDR2 YYNGEE. This CDR3 is CASSLGGAVANEKLFF. CDR3 nucleotide sequence: TGTGCCAGCAGCCTTGGGGGGGCGGTAGCTAATGAAAAACTGTTTTTT.

In this sample, this clonotype turned up a few times. V gene TRBV3-1 combines with J gene TRBJ2-3; TRBD2 matches 11 bases. The CDR3 totals 15 residues. Germline V gene sequence: CDR1 LGHDT, CDR2 YNNKEL (reference sequence). V lost 5 bases, J lost 7 bases, and 8 bases stayed unmatched. Here the CDR3 reads CASSISGRVTNTQYF. The CDR3 DNA reads as TGTGCCAGCAGCATTAGCGGGAGGGTAACGAATACGCAGTATTTT.

The chain carries TRBV7-2 and TRBJ2-2, with no clear D. Germline V CDR1 and CDR2: SGHTA, FQGNSA. The ends were cut back, 0 bases at V and 6 bases at J, with 8 bases in the middle. The CDR3 extends over 14 amino acids. The CDR3 is CASSLAPVAGELFF. The CDR3 bases are TGTGCCAGCAGCTTAGCGCCGGTAGCCGGGGAGCTGTTTTTT.

This clonotype was recorded many times. The V gene is TRBV4-3, the J gene TRBJ2-1, with 9 bases fitting TRBD2. The germline V gene has CDR1 LGHNA and CDR2 YSLEER. With V trimmed by 0 bases and J by 8 bases, 14 bases remained unmatched. This CDR3 is built from 18 residues. This CDR3 reads CASSQDVLAGPKADEQFF. The CDR3 nucleotides read TGCGCCAGCAGCCAAGATGTCCTAGCGGGACCTAAGGCCGATGAGCAGTTCTTC.

This clonotype was picked up many times. The J gene is TRBJ2-1, the V gene TRBV5-1; D gene ambiguous. This CDR3 spans 15 amino acids. Germline-derived CDR1 and CDR2 are SGHRS and YFSETQ. V lost 0 bases and J lost 9, with 16 bases in between. Here the CDR3 reads CASSLAQSGGSEQFF. The CDR3 coding sequence is TGCGCCAGCAGCTTGGCCCAATCGGGCGGTAGTGAGCAGTTCTTC. The full variable domain, with the rest looked up from reference TRBV5-1 and TRBJ2-1, is KAGVTQTPRYLIKTRGQQVTLSCSPISGHRSVSWYQQTPGQGLQFLFEYFSETQRNKGNFPGRFSGRQFSNSRSEMNVSTLELGDSALYLCASSLAQSGGSEQFFGPGTRLTVL.

V and J are TRBV10-3 and TRBJ2-3; 7 bases align to TRBD2. The CDR3 runs to 16 residues. Germline V gene sequence: CDR1 ENHRY, CDR2 SYGVKD. J gave up 0 bases and V 4 bases, and 7 bases lay outside the gene matches. The chain's CDR3 is CAISGSAGRSTDTQYF. CDR3 DNA: TGTGCCATCAGTGGGTCAGCGGGACGGAGCACAGATACGCAGTATTTT.

This chain uses TRBV28 with TRBJ1-3; D is unresolved. CDR1 MDHEN and CDR2 SYDVKM come from the germline V gene. The CDR3 is 14 amino acids. The V end lost 3 bases, the J end lost 6 bases, and 12 bases lay between the germline ends. CDR3 in DNA: TGTGCCAGCAGTTTCATGGCGCCTGAAAACACCATATATTTT. Amino acids: CASSFMAPENTIYF.

This clonotype was recorded a few times. The chain links TRBV18 to TRBJ2-7; D may be TRBD2 (5 bases). CDR3 length equals 13 residues. CDR1 is KGHSH and CDR2 is LQKENI in the germline V gene. V lost 6 bases and J lost 2, with 11 bases in between. The CDR3: CASSPGAAYEQYF. CDR3 nucleotide sequence: TGTGCCAGCTCTCCAGGAGCGGCCTACGAGCAGTACTTC.

This clonotype was seen ten or more times. CDR3: CASSGQRGPTEAFF. The CDR3 nucleotides are TGTGCCAGCAGTGGCCAACGTGGGCCGACTGAAGCTTTCTTT. The chain joins TRBV25-1 to TRBJ1-1; D ambiguous. V was cut by 4 bases and J by 5 bases, with 14 bases left in between. The CDR3 spans 14 residues. Germline CDR1 and CDR2: MGHDK and SYGVNS.

The rearrangement links TRBV9 to TRBJ2-1, with no clear D. This CDR3 region has 13 residues. V was pared by 4 bases and J by 9 bases, with 14 bases between. The germline V gene has CDR1 SGDLS and CDR2 YYNGEE. The CDR3, as DNA: TGTGCCAGCAGCCTCGAGCTCGGCGGTGAGCAGTTCTTC. Translated: CASSLELGGEQFF.

V gene TRBV5-1 combines with J gene TRBJ2-7, with D uncertain. Germline V gene data show CDR1 as SGHRS and CDR2 as YFSETQ. V was cut by 3 bases and J by 7 bases, with 17 bases left in between. This CDR3 region has 14 residues. CDR3 region: CASSSDPKSREQYF. CDR3 bases: TGCGCCAGCAGCTCCGACCCTAAATCGAGGGAGCAGTACTTC.

The V call is TRBV7-9, the J call TRBJ1-6, with 8 bases matching TRBD1. Per germline, CDR1 SEHNR and CDR2 FQNEAQ (reference sequence). With V trimmed by 2 bases and J by 10 bases, 4 bases remained unmatched. CDR3 size: 14 residues. This CDR3 reads CASSLHGQGSPLHF. Written as DNA, the CDR3 is TGTGCCAGCAGCTTACATGGACAGGGATCACCCCTCCACTTT.

This clonotype was recorded at least ten times. J is TRBJ2-7 and V is TRBV6-2 or TRBV6-3; weak D call: TRBD2 (5 bases). Germline CDR1 MNHEY, CDR2 SVGEGT. This CDR3 contains 13 residues. V was clipped by 5 bases and J by 4 bases, with 12 bases between them. This CDR3 is CASSRADGYEQYF. CDR3 in DNA: TGTGCCAGCAGTCGAGCGGATGGTTACGAGCAGTACTTC.

There are many counts of this clonotype. V gene TRBV29-1 combines with J gene TRBJ2-5, with D possibly matching TRBD1 (6 bases). V was pared by 3 bases and J by 4 bases, with 15 bases between. The CDR3 length is 14 residues. In germline, CDR1 is SQVTM, CDR2 ANQGSEA. The CDR3 spells CSVERTAGGETQYF. In DNA, the CDR3 is TGCAGCGTTGAGAGGACAGCCGGAGGAGAGACCCAGTACTTC.

This chain uses TRBV20-1 with TRBJ1-1; 10 nucleotides align to TRBD1. CDR1 and CDR2 from the germline V gene are DFQATT and SNEGSKA (reference sequence). The junction had 6 bases not matched to a gene; V was cut back by 0 bases and J by 5 bases. The CDR3 is made up of 15 amino acids. The CDR3 here is CSARDPRQGATEAFF. CDR3 sequence (DNA): TGCAGTGCTAGAGATCCCAGACAGGGGGCGACTGAAGCTTTCTTT.

The chain has TRBV5-1 and TRBJ2-1; D is undetermined. The V end lost 4 bases, the J end lost 8 bases, and 16 bases lay between the germline ends. The V gene's germline CDR1 is SGHRS and CDR2 YFSETQ. This CDR3 spans 14 amino acids. CDR3 protein: CASSPPLGSDEQFF. CDR3 nucleotide sequence: TGCGCCAGCAGCCCCCCCCTGGGATCGGATGAGCAGTTCTTC. Complete variable domain (other parts from reference TRBV5-1 and TRBJ2-1): KAGVTQTPRYLIKTRGQQVTLSCSPISGHRSVSWYQQTPGQGLQFLFEYFSETQRNKGNFPGRFSGRQFSNSRSEMNVSTLELGDSALYLCASSPPLGSDEQFFGPGTRLTVL.

This chain joins TRBV11-1 and TRBJ2-7; D is perhaps TRBD1 (5 bases). Trimming pared 5 bases from V and 2 bases from J, leaving 13 bases between. The CDR3 has 14 amino acids. Germline assignment: CDR1 SGHAT and CDR2 FQDESV (reference sequence). CDR3 DNA sequence: TGTGCCAGCAGCCAGGCAGGGCCGACCTACGAGCAGTACTTC. Its protein is CASSQAGPTYEQYF. Supplemented by reference TRBV11-1 and TRBJ2-7, the full variable domain reads EAEVAQSPRYKITEKSQAVAFWCDPISGHATLYWYRQILGQGPELLVQFQDESVVDDSQLPKDRFSAERLKGVDSTLKIQPAELGDSAMYLCASSQAGPTYEQYFGPGTRLTVT.

A few counts support this clonotype. V is TRBV7-7 and J is TRBJ2-2; 10 bases align to TRBD2. V lost 2 bases, J lost 7 bases, and 7 bases stayed unmatched. The germline V gene encodes CDR1 SSHAT and CDR2 FNYEAQ (reference sequence). The CDR3 loop spans 16 amino acids. CDR3 amino acids: CASSLTSGIGNGELFF. The CDR3 nucleotides read TGTGCCAGCAGCTTAACTAGCGGGATAGGGAACGGGGAGCTGTTTTTT. The whole variable domain, remainder taken from reference TRBV7-7 and TRBJ2-2, is GAGVSQSPRYKVTKRGQDVTLRCDPISSHATLYWYQQALGQGPEFLTYFNYEAQPDKSGLPSDRFSAERPEGSISTLTIQRTEQRDSAMYRCASSLTSGIGNGELFFGEGSRLTVL.